The clone carrying this TCR beta chain came up once. Antigen: not known. The protocol was immunoSEQ multiplex PCR, while the TCRdb copy is restricted to in-frame clones and leaves out a portion. The sample includes 2,000 to 2,500 clones, about a fifth seen only once; the top ten take 70%. The entry originates in a study of STAT3 mutations in large granular lymphocyte leukemia. Overall study results and limits: In several patients, dominant TCR clone burden exceeded STAT3 mutant burden. At least one immunodominant TCR beta clonotype appeared in every T-cell large granular lymphocyte leukemia patient.

The sample taken for sequencing was peripheral blood mononuclear cells. The receptor was derived from a man aged 60-69 years with T-cell large granular lymphocyte leukemia. Some clones in this sample may be carry-over from other donors' samples.

Here the CDR3 reads CASSPGQGEQYF. CDR3 DNA sequence: TGCGCCAGCAGCCCCGGACAGGGCGAGCAGTACTTC. J is TRBJ2-7 and V is TRBV4-1, with 8 bases matching TRBD1. Germline values: CDR1 MGHRA, CDR2 YSYEKL. The CDR3 is made up of 12 amino acids. With V trimmed by 4 bases and J by 6 bases, 2 bases remained unmatched.